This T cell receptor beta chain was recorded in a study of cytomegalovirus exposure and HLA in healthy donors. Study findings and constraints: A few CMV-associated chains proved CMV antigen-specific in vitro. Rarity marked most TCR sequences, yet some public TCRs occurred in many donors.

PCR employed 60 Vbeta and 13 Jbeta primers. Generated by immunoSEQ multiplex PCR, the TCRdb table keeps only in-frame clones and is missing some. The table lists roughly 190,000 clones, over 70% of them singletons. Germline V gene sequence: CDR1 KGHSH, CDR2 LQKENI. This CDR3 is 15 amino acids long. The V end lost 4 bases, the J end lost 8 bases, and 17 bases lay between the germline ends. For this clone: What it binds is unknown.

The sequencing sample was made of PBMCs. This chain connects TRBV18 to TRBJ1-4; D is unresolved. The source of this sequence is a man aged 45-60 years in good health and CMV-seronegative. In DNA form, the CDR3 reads TGTGCCAGCTCACTTGCGATGCAGGCGGGGGAAAAACTGTTTTTT. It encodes CASSLAMQAGEKLFF.